This entry lists 6 T cell receptor beta chains sequenced from one sample in a study of CD8 T cells in Susac syndrome. A quantity of roughly 0.5 to 1 ug RNA underwent reverse transcription using random hexamers. Using its own MiXCR run on the immunoSEQ multiplex PCR reads, TCRdb lists one record per CDR3 protein. The sample has hundreds of thousands of distinct CDR3 sequences, about 95% seen once. The sample was CD4+ T cells from PBMCs. The origin of the receptors is a human donor with multiple sclerosis.

CDR3 protein: CVRGTEAFF. DNA of the CDR3: TGTGTGCGGGGTACTGAAGCTTTCTTT. The rearrangement joins TRBV6-5 to TRBJ1-1; D unclear. The CDR3 covers 9 residues. CDR1 is MNHEY and CDR2 is SVGAGI in the germline V gene.

The genes are TRBV9 and TRBJ1-6; D may be TRBD1 (6 bases). CDR1 SGDLS and CDR2 YYNGEE come from the germline V gene. The length of the CDR3 is 13 residues. Trimming removed 0 bases from V and 12 bases from J, with 10 bases in between. CDR3 residues: CASSVGRGEPLHF. The CDR3 coding sequence is TGTGCCAGCAGCGTAGGCAGGGGAGAACCCCTCCACTTT.

The chain uses TRBV28 and TRBJ1-1; D is perhaps TRBD1 (6 bases). Germline V CDR1 and CDR2: MDHEN, SYDVKM. The CDR3 has 11 residues. V was trimmed by 11 bases and J by 4 bases, leaving 11 bases between them. The CDR3 bases are TGTGCCGTTCCAGGGGCCACTGAAGCTTTCTTT. Translated: CAVPGATEAFF.

This chain connects TRBV29-1 to TRBJ2-2; D remains unclear. This CDR3 comprises 17 residues. V shed 0 bases and J shed 0 bases, with 14 bases lying between them. The germline gives CDR1 SQVTM, CDR2 ANQGSEA. The CDR3 coding sequence is TGCAGCGTTGAAGATTTCCTTCACGCGGCGAACACCGGGGAGCTGTTTTTT. This encodes CSVEDFLHAANTGELFF.

The chain uses TRBV5-6 and TRBJ2-5, with 16 bases identical to TRBD2. CDR1 SGHDT and CDR2 YYEEEE come from the germline V gene. The CDR3 length is 16 residues. The V gene end was trimmed by 4 bases and the J gene end by 12 bases; junction bases not matched to a gene: 12. The CDR3 region is CASSPTAGLAGGPEYF. In DNA, the CDR3 is TGTGCCAGCAGCCCCACCGCGGGACTAGCGGGGGGGCCAGAGTACTTC. Using reference TRBV5-6 and TRBJ2-5 for the parts outside the CDR3, the full variable domain is DAGVTQSPTHLIKTRGQQVTLRCSPKSGHDTVSWYQQALGQGPQFIFQYYEEEERQRGNFPDRFSGHQFPNYSSELNVNALLLGDSALYLCASSPTAGLAGGPEYFGPGTRLLVL.

This chain connects TRBV7-9 to TRBJ1-1, with D uncertain. V lost 5 bases to trimming and J lost 1 base, with 5 bases between them. Germline V gene lookup returns CDR1 SEHNR and CDR2 FQNEAQ (reference sequence). There are 12 residues in the CDR3. The CDR3 loop reads CASSVRNTEAFF. The CDR3 coding sequence is TGTGCCAGCAGCGTTAGGAACACTGAAGCTTTCTTT.